This TCR beta chain came from a study of T cell responses to AZD1222 COVID-19 vaccine. Overall study context: Second-dose schedules of about 4 or about 12 weeks were combined.

Overall study findings and caveats: Among the donors, most were white British and more were female, and clonal diversity was possibly underestimated.

Turning to this clone: The antigen remains undetermined.

V gave up 7 bases and J gave up 5 bases; unmatched junction bases: 6. The CDR3 is 14 residues long. CDR1 is MDHEN and CDR2 is SYDVKM in the germline V gene. The repertoire was sequenced with immunoSEQ multiplex PCR; TCRdb's copy has only in-frame clones and lacks some. The sample has 44,000 or so clones, 75% to 85% seen once. The chain has TRBV28 and TRBJ1-5, with 9 nucleotides matching TRBD1. This material consisted of peripheral blood, taken on day 0 of AZD1222 vaccination. This TCR came from an adult in good health. CDR3 coding DNA: TGTGCCAGCATGATTGGGACAGGGCATCAGCCCCAGCATTTT. Amino acids: CASMIGTGHQPQHF. Full variable domain (rest looked up from reference TRBV28 and TRBJ1-5): DVKVTQSSRYLVKRTGEKVFLECVQDMDHENMFWYRQDPGLGLRLIYFSYDVKMKEKGDIPEGYSVSREKKERFSLILESASTNQTSMYLCASMIGTGHQPQHFGDGTRLSIL.